This TCR beta chain was sequenced in a study of cytomegalovirus exposure and HLA in healthy donors. Study-wide results and limits: The classifier, whose performance was assessed in both the original and validation cohorts, reportedly diagnosed cytomegalovirus status with high specificity and sensitivity.

CDR3 length: 15 amino acids. J gave up 5 bases and V 8 bases, and 11 bases lay outside the gene matches. CDR1 LNHDA and CDR2 SQIVND come from the germline V gene (reference sequence). TCRdb keeps only in-frame clones here, not all; method: immunoSEQ multiplex PCR. The profile shows about 350,000 clones, about nine tenths of them singletons. A remark on this clone: Its specificity is not known.

The clonotype originates from a woman in her 30s in good health and CMV-seropositive. V usage is TRBV19 and J usage is TRBJ1-1, with 10 bases lining up with TRBD1. The specimen was PBMCs. The CDR3 spells CASQTGTGVKTEAFF. The CDR3 coding sequence is TGTGCCAGTCAGACCGGGACAGGGGTCAAAACTGAAGCTTTCTTT.